This T cell receptor beta chain came from a study of blood T cell repertoires in COVID-19 (dated by TCRdb to the early 2020s). In terms of the full investigation: Samples from collaborators originated in the United States, Italy and Spain and spanned both the acute and convalescent phases of COVID-19. A de-identified subject ID, COVID-19 status, age in years and sex were almost always included in the sample metadata. Where available, HLA class I and class II types were taken from metadata supplied by the sample provider and were not determined by assay-based typing. Subjects who had been exposed to COVID-19, were actively infected with it, or had recovered from it provided the deeply sampled blood TCRbeta repertoires that made up the dataset. Samples came from the ongoing ImmuneRACE study (first 160 participants) plus 1,254 subjects from 6 global collaborators. The material from the prospective study consisted of cDNA or gDNA derived from T cells, B-cell-depleted T cells, or PBMCs. A freely available public database, intended as a resource for researchers studying the immune response to SARS-CoV-2, is where the repertoires were released.

TCRbeta CDR3 regions were amplified from genomic DNA using the immunoSEQ Assay, a bias-controlled multiplex PCR. The authors processed their data as follows. The number of nucleated cells in each sample was estimated from the amplification of reference gene primers within the assay. Sequence reads were collapsed and filtered to measure the absolute abundance of every unique TCRbeta CDR3 rearrangement. For each sample, productive Simpson clonality was calculated as the square root of Simpson's diversity index over productive rearrangements. This immuneACCESS table, as held by TCRdb, lists in-frame sequences with V and J called but not all clones. Of the missing ones, under half trace to an unresolved V gene in checked studies; the others have no known cause. The V and J calls and clone size are taken from that table; D and trimming were inferred from the DNA. Counted in this sample were over 200,000 clones; about nine tenths of them appeared once. The biggest ten clones account for over 4.5% of the sample.

Concerning this clone itself: It lacks a known antigen. No base qualities exist here, and no much larger clone lies one base off it.

Study-wide conclusions, independent of this receptor: Clinical and demographic metadata were provided uncurated, with the amount varying by source and participant.

Collaborating institutions collected whole blood in K2EDTA tubes following their own protocols. For TCRbeta analysis, collaborators shipped samples in one of three forms: frozen whole blood, isolated PBMCs, or DNA extracted from either of those sample types. This TCR was recovered from a man older than 75 with acute or convalescent COVID-19. Sequencing was performed on peripheral blood.

The encoded CDR3 is CASSWDRPYEQYF. The DNA sequence is given as TGCGCCAGCAGCTGGGACAGACCGTACGAGCAGTACTTC. The chain is assembled from TRBV5-1 and TRBJ2-7; the junction holds 7 bases that match TRBD1. The CDR3 holds 13 amino acids from the cysteine to the phenylalanine. Only CDR3 DNA remains: 39 bases, in frame from the first base. For this chain, trimming is 3 bases at the V end and 4 bases at the J end, and the number of junction bases without a gene match is 4. CDR1 and CDR2 are read off the germline V gene as SGHRS and YFSETQ. The CDR3, completed at both ends by the reference TRBV5-1 and TRBJ2-7 genes, gives the full variable domain KAGVTQTPRYLIKTRGQQVTLSCSPISGHRSVSWYQQTPGQGLQFLFEYFSETQRNKGNFPGRFSGRQFSNSRSEMNVSTLELGDSALYLCASSWDRPYEQYFGPGTRLTVT.